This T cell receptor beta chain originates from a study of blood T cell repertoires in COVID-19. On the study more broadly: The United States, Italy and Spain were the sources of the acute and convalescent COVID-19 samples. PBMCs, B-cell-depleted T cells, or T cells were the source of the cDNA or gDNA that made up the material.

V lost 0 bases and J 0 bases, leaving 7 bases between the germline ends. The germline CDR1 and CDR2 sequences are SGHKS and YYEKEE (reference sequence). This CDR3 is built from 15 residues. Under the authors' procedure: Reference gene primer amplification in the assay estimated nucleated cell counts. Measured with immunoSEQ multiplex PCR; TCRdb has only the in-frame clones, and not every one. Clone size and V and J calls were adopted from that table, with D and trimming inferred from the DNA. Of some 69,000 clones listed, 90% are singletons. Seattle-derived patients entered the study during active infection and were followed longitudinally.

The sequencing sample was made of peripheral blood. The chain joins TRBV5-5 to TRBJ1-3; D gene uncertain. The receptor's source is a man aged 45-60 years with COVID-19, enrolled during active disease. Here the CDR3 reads CASSLEQSSGNTIYF. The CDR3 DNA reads TGTGCCAGCAGCTTGGAACAGAGCTCTGGAAACACCATATATTTT. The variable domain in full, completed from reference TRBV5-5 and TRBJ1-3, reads DAGVTQSPTHLIKTRGQQVTLRCSPISGHKSVSWYQQVLGQGPQFIFQYYEKEERGRGNFPDRFSARQFPNYSSELNVNALLLGDSALYLCASSLEQSSGNTIYFGEGSWLTVV.